The 5 T cell receptor beta chains below all came from one sample that was sequenced in a study of beta chain features in type 1 diabetes. Expressed TCRB transcripts were sequenced because the isolated RNA had all been reverse transcribed beforehand. Data came from immunoSEQ multiplex PCR; TCRdb stores just in-frame clones and leaves some out. This sample has 300,000 to 450,000 clones, with 10% to 15% found just once. The material sequenced was naive CD4+ T cells from blood. These receptors were collected from a young man in good health.

The rearrangement links TRBV9 to TRBJ1-2; unclear D gene. Looked up from germline, CDR1 is SGDLS and CDR2 is YYNGEE. The V end was cut by 1 base, the J end by 0 bases, with 4 bases between. CDR3 length equals 13 residues. In nucleotides, the CDR3 is TGTGCCAGCAGCGTAAATACTAACTATGGCTACACCTTC. This gives the protein CASSVNTNYGYTF.

The rearrangement links TRBV30 to TRBJ1-2; perhaps TRBD1 as D (6 bases). The CDR3 totals 13 residues. Trimming shortened V by 7 bases and J by 6 bases, and 18 bases separated the two germline ends. Per the germline V gene, CDR1 is GTSNPN and CDR2 is SVGIG (reference sequence). CDR3: CAYVSGTRDGYTF. The CDR3, as DNA: TGTGCCTACGTTTCCGGGACACGGGATGGCTACACCTTC.

Only a few counts were recorded for this clone. The chain couples TRBV7-8 to TRBJ2-3, with D uncertain. V shed 5 bases and J shed 0 bases, with 6 bases lying between them. The CDR3 runs to 13 residues. The germline CDR1 and CDR2 sequences are SGHVS and FQNEAQ. The CDR3: CASSHFSTDTQYF. CDR3 nucleotides: TGTGCCAGCAGCCATTTTAGCACAGATACGCAGTATTTT.

This clone came up a few times. Other DNA sequences of this sample code for an identical CDR3. The genes are TRBV7-9 and TRBJ2-1; D gene unclear. This CDR3 region has 15 residues. V was clipped by 1 base and J by 0 bases, with 7 bases between them. CDR1 and CDR2 from the germline V gene are SEHNR and FQNEAQ (reference sequence). The CDR3 coding sequence is TGTGCCAGCAGCTTAGGCCCCAGCTCCTACAATGAGCAGTTCTTC. This codes for CASSLGPSSYNEQFF.

This clone was counted between two and nine times. The chain joins TRBV5-6 to TRBJ2-5; tentative D call: TRBD2 (5 bases). V lost 7 bases to trimming and J lost 7 bases, with 20 bases between them. The germline V gene encodes CDR1 SGHDT and CDR2 YYEEEE. CDR3 length: 14 amino acids. The DNA for the CDR3 is TGTGCCAGCGGGGTCGGTAGCGTCCCAGGGACCCAGTACTTC. It is translated as CASGVGSVPGTQYF.